The 30 T cell receptor beta chains below come from one sample, sequenced in a study of somatic mutations in T cells in chronic GVHD (TCRdb year 2020). Libraries were constructed by the immunoSEQ multiplex PCR assay. Here the immuneACCESS table is served through TCRdb, limited to in-frame sequences with V and J called. Missing clones are a known gap in these copies; in checked studies unresolved V genes cover under half, and the rest lacks a known reason. The sample has some 13,000 clones on record, around 82% of them singletons. Approximately 31% of the sample comes from the top ten. Sequenced: Vbeta20-negative CD4+ T cells from blood. Sample cell subset or site, as interpreted from the label and publication: CD4+ T cells sorted as TCR Vbeta20 negative by flow cytometry. These receptor sequences come from a male patient aged 50 to 60 with chronic graft-versus-host disease. In transplant recipients, some T cells may be of donor rather than host origin.

V usage is TRBV11-3 and J usage is TRBJ2-1; TRBD1 agrees at 9 bases. This CDR3 spans 17 amino acids. Per germline, CDR1 SGHNT and CDR2 YENEEA. The V segment lost 1 base and the J segment 7 bases; nucleotides outside the gene matches: 11. CDR3 sequence reads: CASSLGLDGQGTNEQFF. DNA of the CDR3: TGTGCCAGCAGCTTAGGTCTAGACGGACAGGGGACGAATGAGCAGTTCTTC.

Details on this clone: Different DNA sequences within this sample yield the same CDR3. V is TRBV9 and J is TRBJ1-2; 7 nucleotides agree with TRBD1. CDR3 length equals 15 residues. Germline values: CDR1 SGDLS, CDR2 YYNGEE. Trimming removed 3 bases from V and 8 bases from J; junction bases left unmatched: 13. The CDR3 DNA is TGTGCCAGCAGCGCCCGACAGGGATCCATAGTAGGCTACACCTTC. This sequence encodes CASSARQGSIVGYTF.

J is TRBJ1-6 and V is TRBV6-5; 9 bases are shared with TRBD1. Germline lookup yields CDR1 MNHEY and CDR2 SVGAGI. Trimming took 1 base from V and 8 from J; bases not matched to a gene: 6. The CDR3 length is 16 residues. The CDR3: CASSYLGDRVDSPLHF. In DNA form, the CDR3 reads TGTGCCAGCAGTTACTTGGGGGACAGGGTCGATTCACCCCTCCACTTT.

The rearrangement links TRBV2 to TRBJ2-5; no definite D call. Judging by the DNA end, TRBJ2-7 fits better; the J call may be wrong. The CDR3 totals 13 residues. CDR1 SNHLY and CDR2 FYNNEI come from the germline V gene. The CDR3 spells CASSEDPTYEQYF. As DNA, the CDR3 is TGTGCCAGCAGTGAAGACCCCACCTACGAGCAGTACTTC.

The table lists this clone with a count of one. This chain connects TRBV28 to TRBJ1-1; D ambiguous. The CDR3 loop spans 15 amino acids. V lost 3 bases to trimming and J lost 9 bases, with 20 bases between them. CDR1 MDHEN and CDR2 SYDVKM come from the germline V gene. CDR3 DNA sequence: TGTGCCAGCAGTTTCGGTGGCGCCTCGGAGAATCAAGCTTTCTTT. As protein: CASSFGGASENQAFF.

The chain carries TRBV7-9 and TRBJ1-2; 8 bases are shared with TRBD1. This CDR3 region has 15 residues. V was pared by 5 bases and J by 6 bases, with 11 bases of the junction left unmatched. Germline V CDR1 and CDR2: SEHNR, FQNEAQ (reference sequence). As DNA, the CDR3 is TGTGCCAGCAGCCCAAACCTGGACAGGGTACATGGCTACACCTTC. This codes for CASSPNLDRVHGYTF.

This clone has only a few counts. The rearrangement uses TRBV2 and TRBJ1-2; D is ambiguous. V gave up 8 bases and J gave up 5 bases, with 15 bases separating them. The CDR3 is 13 amino acids. The germline CDR1 and CDR2 sequences are SNHLY and FYNNEI. As DNA, the CDR3 is TGTGCCAGCGCCATGGGTCAGCGTTATGGCTACACCTTC. Translation: CASAMGQRYGYTF. Together with reference TRBV2 and TRBJ1-2, the CDR3 gives the full variable domain: EPEVTQTPSHQVTQMGQEVILRCVPISNHLYFYWYRQILGQKVEFLVSFYNNEISEKSEIFDDQFSVERPDGSNFTLKIRSTKLEDSAMYFCASAMGQRYGYTFGSGTRLTVV.

The sample holds a few counts of this clone. The identical CDR3 is also encoded by other nucleotide sequences in the sample. The V gene is TRBV6-1, the J gene TRBJ2-7, with TRBD2 matching over 12 bases. This CDR3 contains 14 residues. J gave up 5 bases and V 5 bases, and 4 bases lay outside the gene matches. Germline CDR1 and CDR2: MNHNS and SASEGT. CDR3 DNA: TGTGCCAGCAGTCGACTAGCGGGAGCGAACGAGCAGTACTTC. This encodes CASSRLAGANEQYF.

This sequence joins TRBV19 and TRBJ2-7; TRBD2 matches 11 bases. The CDR3 sequence is 14 residues long. CDR1 and CDR2 (germline): LNHDA, SQIVND (reference sequence). J lost 6 bases, V lost 5 bases, and 6 bases had no gene match. The CDR3 bases are TGTGCCAGTAGTTATAGCGGGGGGGCTGGCGAGCAGTACTTC. It codes for CASSYSGGAGEQYF.

Notes on this clone: Other DNA sequences in the same sample also yield this CDR3. The chain links TRBV18 to TRBJ1-5, with D tentatively TRBD1 (5 bases). The CDR3 is 14 amino acids. V was shortened by 1 base and J by 5 bases, with 9 bases between the two germline ends. Germline values: CDR1 KGHSH, CDR2 LQKENI. The CDR3 bases are TGTGCCAGCTCACCACAGGGGTCGGATCAGCCCCAGCATTTT. Protein product: CASSPQGSDQPQHF.

This clone was found a few times. The V and J genes are TRBV5-4 and TRBJ1-5, with 11 bases matching TRBD1. The CDR3 runs 16 residues. The J segment lost 2 bases and the V segment lost 2 bases, leaving 3 bases of the junction unmatched. Germline values: CDR1 SGHNT, CDR2 YYREEE (reference sequence). CDR3 amino acids: CASSLGTGGRNQPQHF. Written as DNA, the CDR3 is TGTGCCAGCAGCTTAGGGACAGGGGGACGCAATCAGCCCCAGCATTTT.

This clone was counted once. This sequence joins TRBV12-5 and TRBJ1-1; the match to TRBD1 covers 8 bases. This CDR3 is 13 amino acids long. Germline assignment: CDR1 LGHNT and CDR2 FRNRAP. With V trimmed by 5 bases and J by 5 bases, 4 bases remained unmatched. CDR3 DNA sequence: TGTGCTAGTGGTATAACAGGGGGAACTGAAGCTTTCTTT. Protein product: CASGITGGTEAFF.

The rearrangement joins TRBV19 to TRBJ1-3; 10 bases line up with TRBD1. CDR1 is LNHDA, CDR2 SQIVND, per germline (reference sequence). The CDR3 spans 14 residues. V dropped 8 bases and J dropped 1; count of bases not matched to a gene: 2. In DNA form, the CDR3 reads TGTGCCAGTGAGGGACAGGGGTCTGGAAACACCATATATTTT. Amino acids: CASEGQGSGNTIYF.

J is TRBJ2-2 and V is TRBV11-3; 7 bases fit TRBD1. After removal of 5 bases from V and 1 base from J, the junction contained 4 bases not matched to a gene. Per germline, CDR1 SGHNT and CDR2 YENEEA. The CDR3 is 15 amino acids. The CDR3 sequence: CASSQQGRNTGELFF. Written as DNA, the CDR3 is TGTGCCAGCAGCCAACAGGGGAGGAACACCGGGGAGCTGTTTTTT. Based on the CDR3 plus reference TRBV11-3 and TRBJ2-2, the full variable domain is EAGVVQSPRYKIIEKKQPVAFWCNPISGHNTLYWYLQNLGQGPELLIRYENEEAVDDSQLPKDRFSAERLKGVDSTLKIQPAELGDSAVYLCASSQQGRNTGELFFGEGSRLTVL.

This clone has more than one count but fewer than ten. V gene TRBV7-9 combines with J gene TRBJ1-4; possible D gene TRBD1, 6 bases. The CDR3 contains 14 residues. The germline V gene encodes CDR1 SEHNR and CDR2 FQNEAQ (reference sequence). The germline V and J ends were trimmed by 4 bases and 5 bases, with 11 bases remaining between them. The CDR3 bases are TGTGCCAGCAGCTGGCGGACAGAGAATGAAAAACTGTTTTTT. This encodes CASSWRTENEKLFF.

Sample share makes this clone medium-sized. The chain couples TRBV2 to TRBJ1-6; 9 nucleotides agree with TRBD1. V lost 4 bases to trimming and J lost 9 bases; unmatched junction nucleotides: 1. Germline values: CDR1 SNHLY, CDR2 FYNNEI. The CDR3 has 13 residues. CDR3 in DNA: TGTGCCAGCAGTGGACAGGGGGGTTCACCCCTCCACTTT. This gives the protein CASSGQGGSPLHF.

The chain links TRBV7-9 to TRBJ2-5, with 8 positions matching TRBD2. Trimming at V came to 2 bases and at J to 5 bases, leaving 10 bases not matched to a gene. CDR1 is SEHNR and CDR2 is FQNEAQ in the germline V gene (reference sequence). The CDR3 has 16 residues. The DNA of the CDR3 is TGTGCCAGCAGCTTATACGGACTAGCCGTTCGGGAGACCCAGTACTTC. Residues: CASSLYGLAVRETQYF.

This chain connects TRBV18 to TRBJ1-4; D gene unclear. This CDR3 is built from 15 residues. Trimming pared 0 bases from V and 6 bases from J, leaving 11 bases between. Germline V CDR1 and CDR2: KGHSH, LQKENI. The DNA for the CDR3 is TGTGCCAGCTCACCACCGGCAAGGCGGGATGAAAAACTGTTTTTT. Translated, it gives CASSPPARRDEKLFF.

This clone showed up just once. The genes are TRBV5-4 and TRBJ1-2, with TRBD1 as a possible D gene (5 bases). The CDR3 spans 14 residues. Trimming took off 4 bases at V and 2 bases at J, with 12 bases between the two ends. The germline V gene has CDR1 SGHNT and CDR2 YYREEE (reference sequence). In DNA, the CDR3 is TGTGCCAGCAGCCCCCACCAGGGAAACTATGGCTACACCTTC. Translating it yields CASSPHQGNYGYTF.

The chain joins TRBV18 to TRBJ1-4; D uncertain. The CDR3 has 14 amino acids. The germline V gene has CDR1 KGHSH and CDR2 LQKENI. Trimming cost V 2 bases and J 2 bases, with 6 bases left between them. The CDR3 sequence: CASSPAGTNEKLFF. CDR3 DNA: TGTGCCAGCTCACCAGCGGGGACTAATGAAAAACTGTTTTTT.

J is TRBJ2-2 and V is TRBV7-2, with 8 bases aligning to TRBD1. Germline-derived CDR1 and CDR2 are SGHTA and FQGNSA. The CDR3 is 16 amino acids. The junction had 8 bases not matched to a gene; V was cut back by 3 bases and J by 5 bases. This CDR3 reads CASSFPGQAITGELFF. CDR3 coding DNA: TGTGCCAGCAGCTTCCCGGGACAGGCAATTACCGGGGAGCTGTTTTTT.

The gene calls are TRBV6-6 and TRBJ1-5, with unresolved D. Germline lookup yields CDR1 MNHNY and CDR2 SVGAGI (reference sequence). CDR3 length: 15 amino acids. With 1 base removed from V and 4 bases from J, the gap between germline ends came to 11 bases. CDR3 in amino acids: CASSYFREGNQPQHF. The CDR3 nucleotides read TGTGCCAGCAGTTACTTTAGGGAGGGTAATCAGCCCCAGCATTTT.

The genes are TRBV6-1 and TRBJ2-7; no clear D. Germline values: CDR1 MNHNS, CDR2 SASEGT. Trimming stripped 3 bases from V and 4 bases from J, with 7 bases between. This CDR3 region has 12 residues. The CDR3 DNA reads TGTGCCAGCAGTGACCCAGGTTACGAGCAGTACTTC. This translates into CASSDPGYEQYF.

This clone was detected a few times. The chain links TRBV29-1 to TRBJ1-1; 9 bases align to TRBD1. The J segment lost 0 bases and the V segment lost 4 bases, leaving 6 bases of the junction unmatched. The CDR3 has 15 amino acids. Germline CDR1 and CDR2: SQVTM and ANQGSEA. As DNA, the CDR3 is TGCAGCGTTGGGGGACAGGGAACCATGAACACTGAAGCTTTCTTT. Translated: CSVGGQGTMNTEAFF.

The V and J genes are TRBV6-1 and TRBJ1-1, with 8 bases aligning to TRBD1. The length of the CDR3 is 14 residues. Trimming cost V 7 bases and J 4 bases; bases outside gene matches: 8. Germline lookup yields CDR1 MNHNS and CDR2 SASEGT. The CDR3 DNA follows: TGTGCCAGCAAAACGACAGGGGCAGCCACTGAAGCTTTCTTT. It translates to CASKTTGAATEAFF.

This chain connects TRBV6-1 to TRBJ1-2, with D maybe TRBD1 (6 bases). With 8 bases removed from V and 9 bases from J, the gap between germline ends came to 22 bases. The CDR3 is 14 amino acids. CDR1 MNHNS and CDR2 SASEGT come from the germline V gene. The CDR3 DNA is TGTGCCAGCTTGCCCCACAGGGACCTATGGAGCTACACCTTC. As protein: CASLPHRDLWSYTF.

This clone appeared a few times. The gene calls are TRBV18 and TRBJ1-4; D might be TRBD1 (6 bases). Deletions cut 3 bases from V and 7 bases from J, with 9 bases between. Per the germline V gene, CDR1 is KGHSH and CDR2 is LQKENI. This CDR3 is built from 13 residues. The CDR3 loop is CASSPGAAEKLFF. CDR3 coding DNA: TGTGCCAGCTCACCGGGGGCAGCTGAAAAACTGTTTTTT.

The chain is built from TRBV6-6 and TRBJ2-7; D possibly corresponds to TRBD2 (5 bases). Trimming took off 2 bases at V and 9 bases at J, with 8 bases between the two ends. The CDR3 contains 11 residues. Germline CDR1 is MNHNY and CDR2 is SVGAGI (reference sequence). CDR3 amino acids: CASSYELAQYF. CDR3 coding DNA: TGTGCCAGCAGTTACGAGCTAGCGCAGTACTTC.

The V and J genes are TRBV7-2 and TRBJ2-7; the D is unclear. Germline lookup yields CDR1 SGHTA and CDR2 FQGNSA. The V and J ends lost 4 bases and 6 bases respectively, with 13 bases between them. CDR3 size: 13 residues. DNA of the CDR3: TGTGCCAGCAGCTCCGACGACACCGCCGAGCAGTACTTC. This encodes CASSSDDTAEQYF.

V is TRBV15 and J is TRBJ1-5; 7 nucleotides match TRBD1. Unmatched junction bases numbered 2, after V lost 1 base and J lost 2 bases. There are 15 residues in the CDR3. Germline V gene lookup returns CDR1 LNHNV and CDR2 YYDKDF (reference sequence). The CDR3 spells CATSRGGQRNQPQHF. The CDR3, as DNA: TGTGCCACCAGCAGAGGGGGACAGCGCAATCAGCCCCAGCATTTT.